This T cell receptor (beta chain) emerged from a study of PD-L1 blockade in urothelial cancer. Study summary: Analyses used blood from 3 weeks (second dose) and 6 weeks after treatment start.

Study findings and constraints: Clones that were tumor-associated expanded more in the blood of durable-benefit patients at 3 weeks.

Time point reported: pretreatment peripheral blood. This clone came up once. Its antigen is unidentified. J was trimmed by 0 bases and V by 6 bases; bases with no gene match: 12. CDR3 size: 19 residues. Germline V gene lookup returns CDR1 MDHEN and CDR2 SYDVKM. Assay used: immunoSEQ multiplex PCR; TCRdb lists only in-frame clones, some missing. This table holds over 30,000 clones, 84% found once. Sequencing used PBMCs, obtained around atezolizumab (anti-PD-L1) treatment. The TCR comes from a man in his sixties with urothelial cancer. The chain employs TRBV28 and TRBJ2-6; 9 bases are shared with TRBD2. This CDR3 reads CASRALKGLAISGANVLTF. CDR3 nucleotide sequence: TGTGCCAGCAGAGCACTCAAGGGACTAGCTATCTCTGGGGCCAACGTCCTGACTTTC.